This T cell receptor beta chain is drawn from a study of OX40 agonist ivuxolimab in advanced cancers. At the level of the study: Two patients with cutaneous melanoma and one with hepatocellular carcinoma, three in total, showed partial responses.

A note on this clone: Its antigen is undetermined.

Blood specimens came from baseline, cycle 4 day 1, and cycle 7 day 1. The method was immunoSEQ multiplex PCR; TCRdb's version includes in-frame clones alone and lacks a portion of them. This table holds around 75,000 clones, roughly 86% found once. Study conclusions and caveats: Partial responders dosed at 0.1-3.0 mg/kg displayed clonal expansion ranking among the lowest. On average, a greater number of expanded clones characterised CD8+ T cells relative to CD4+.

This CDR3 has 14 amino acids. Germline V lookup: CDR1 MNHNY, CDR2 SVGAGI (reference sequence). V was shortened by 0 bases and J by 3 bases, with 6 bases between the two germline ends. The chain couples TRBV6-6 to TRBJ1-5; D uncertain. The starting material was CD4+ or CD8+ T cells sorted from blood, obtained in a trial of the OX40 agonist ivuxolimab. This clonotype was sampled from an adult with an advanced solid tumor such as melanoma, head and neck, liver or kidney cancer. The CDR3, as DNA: TGTGCCAGCAGTTACTCAACGTACAATCAGCCCCAGCATTTT. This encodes CASSYSTYNQPQHF.